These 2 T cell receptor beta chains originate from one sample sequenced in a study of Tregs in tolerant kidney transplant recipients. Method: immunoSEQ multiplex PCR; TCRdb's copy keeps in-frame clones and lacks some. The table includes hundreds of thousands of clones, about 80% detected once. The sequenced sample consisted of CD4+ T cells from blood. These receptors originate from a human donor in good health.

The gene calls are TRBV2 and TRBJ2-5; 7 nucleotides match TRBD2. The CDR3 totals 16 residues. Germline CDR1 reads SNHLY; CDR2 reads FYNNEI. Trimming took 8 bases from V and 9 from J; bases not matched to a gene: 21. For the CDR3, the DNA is TGTGCCAGCCGACTCACCGCGGGGGACCTCCGGGGACCCCAGTACTTC. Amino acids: CASRLTAGDLRGPQYF. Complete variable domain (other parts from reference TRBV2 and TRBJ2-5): EPEVTQTPSHQVTQMGQEVILRCVPISNHLYFYWYRQILGQKVEFLVSFYNNEISEKSEIFDDQFSVERPDGSNFTLKIRSTKLEDSAMYFCASRLTAGDLRGPQYFGPGTRLLVL.

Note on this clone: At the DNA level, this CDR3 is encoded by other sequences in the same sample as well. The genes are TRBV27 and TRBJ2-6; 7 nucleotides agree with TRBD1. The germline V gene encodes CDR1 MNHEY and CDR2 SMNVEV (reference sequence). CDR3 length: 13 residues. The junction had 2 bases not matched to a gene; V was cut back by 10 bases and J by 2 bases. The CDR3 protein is CATQGAGANVLTF. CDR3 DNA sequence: TGTGCCACCCAGGGGGCTGGGGCCAACGTCCTGACTTTC.